This passage covers 29 T cell receptor beta chains from one sample sequenced in a study of response to subunit inactivated influenza vaccine. MiXCR, run by TCRdb on the RT-PCR reads, gives a single entry per CDR3 protein. The profile shows more than 150,000 distinct CDR3 sequences, around 9.2% of them singletons. The starting material was non-naive T cells sorted from PBMCs, obtained on the day of vaccination. The receptor source for this set is a man aged 45 to 65 who received an inactivated influenza vaccine.

This clonotype was counted only a few times. The chain combines TRBV20-1 with TRBJ2-1; 13 nucleotides match TRBD2. J lost 0 bases, V lost 5 bases, and 7 bases had no gene match. The V gene's germline CDR1 is DFQATT and CDR2 SNEGSKA (reference sequence). The CDR3 length is 17 residues. CDR3 in DNA: TGCAGTGCTGGGGGACTAGCGGGGCTTAACTCCTACAATGAGCAGTTCTTC. The encoded protein is CSAGGLAGLNSYNEQFF.

This clonotype has a handful of counts. The chain links TRBV4-3 to TRBJ2-7, with D perhaps TRBD1 (5 bases). The germline V gene encodes CDR1 LGHNA and CDR2 YSLEER. The CDR3 contains 16 residues. With 0 bases removed from V and 3 bases from J, the gap between germline ends came to 15 bases. The CDR3 region has the DNA TGCGCCAGCAGCCAAGAGGTCCGACAGAGTCACTACGAGCAGTACTTC. It translates to CASSQEVRQSHYEQYF.

The table lists this clonotype with many counts. The CDR3 loop reads CASSRRSGRGVDEQFF. CDR3 bases: TGTGCCAGCAGCCGACGGAGCGGGAGGGGGGTGGATGAGCAGTTCTTC. The chain carries TRBV7-2 and TRBJ2-1, with 10 bases aligning to TRBD2. From germline, CDR1 is SGHTA and CDR2 FQGNSA. Trimming took 5 bases from V and 8 from J; bases not matched to a gene: 12. This CDR3 comprises 16 residues.

This clonotype was observed many times. V gene TRBV28 combines with J gene TRBJ2-5; tentatively, D is TRBD2 (5 bases). Looked up from germline, CDR1 is MDHEN and CDR2 is SYDVKM. V dropped 2 bases and J dropped 0 bases, with 19 bases sitting between them. The CDR3 is 18 amino acids. The CDR3 DNA reads as TGTGCCAGCAGTTTAAATATGAGGCAGCGGAACAACCAAGAGACCCAGTACTTC. Translating gives CASSLNMRQRNNQETQYF.

The genes are TRBV3-1 and TRBJ2-3; possibly TRBD2 for D (5 bases). Germline CDR1 reads LGHDT; CDR2 reads YNNKEL (reference sequence). The CDR3 sequence is 16 residues long. Between the trimmed V and J ends, which lost 7 bases and 0 bases, there was a span of 17 bases. The CDR3 protein is CASTPMAAASTDTQYF. DNA of the CDR3: TGTGCCAGCACCCCAATGGCAGCGGCAAGCACAGATACGCAGTATTTT.

The chain has TRBV20-1 and TRBJ2-2; D is uncertain. The CDR3 length is 12 residues. From germline, CDR1 is DFQATT and CDR2 SNEGSKA (reference sequence). Trimming took off 3 bases at V and 6 bases at J, with 8 bases between the two ends. The chain's CDR3 is CSASFGSGELFF. DNA of the CDR3: TGCAGTGCTAGTTTCGGGTCCGGGGAGCTGTTTTTT.

This clonotype was seen a few times. The chain joins TRBV6-1 to TRBJ2-4; either TRBD1 or TRBD2 may supply D (6 bases each). CDR3 length equals 18 residues. The V end was cut by 3 bases, the J end by 0 bases, with 18 bases between. The germline CDR1 and CDR2 sequences are MNHNS and SASEGT. The CDR3, as DNA: TGTGCCAGCAGTGAGATGGGGTGGGGGGCCGTAGCCAAAAACATTCAGTACTTC. It encodes CASSEMGWGAVAKNIQYF.

The rearrangement joins TRBV7-2 to TRBJ2-4, with D possibly being TRBD1 (5 bases). CDR3 size: 15 residues. Germline CDR1 SGHTA, CDR2 FQGNSA. V was trimmed by 1 base and J by 0 bases, leaving 7 bases between them. The CDR3 sequence: CASSLDRLAKNIQYF. CDR3 DNA sequence: TGTGCCAGCAGCTTAGACAGGCTAGCCAAAAACATTCAGTACTTC.

This clonotype was counted ten times or more. This chain uses TRBV15 with TRBJ1-5; D perhaps matches TRBD1 (5 bases). The V and J ends lost 4 bases and 1 base respectively, with 17 bases between them. CDR3 size: 17 residues. CDR1 LNHNV and CDR2 YYDKDF come from the germline V gene (reference sequence). CDR3 sequence (DNA): TGTGCCACCAGCAAAGATCAGGGTACAGTGAGCAATCAGCCCCAGCATTTT. Its protein is CATSKDQGTVSNQPQHF.

This clonotype was found many times. One junction end does not reproduce the germline sequence, and a read error may be involved. This sequence joins TRBV7-7 and TRBJ2-3; no reliable D call. The CDR3 is 14 amino acids. Germline loops: CDR1 SSHAT, CDR2 FNYEAQ (reference sequence). CDR3 residues: CASSLGISTDTQYF. CDR3 bases: TGTGCTAGCAGCTTAGGGATAAGCACAGATACGCAGTATTTT.

This clonotype appeared a few times. This CDR3 is CASSDGTFEAFF. DNA for the CDR3: TGTGCCAGCAGTGATGGGACATTTGAAGCTTTCTTT. The chain employs TRBV6-1 and TRBJ1-1; tentative D call: TRBD1 (6 bases). The CDR3 contains 12 residues. V lost 3 bases, J lost 7 bases, and 9 bases lay in between. CDR1 is MNHNS and CDR2 is SASEGT in the germline V gene.

There are many counts of this clonotype. The J gene is TRBJ1-6, the V gene TRBV20-1; D is uncertain. This CDR3 comprises 13 residues. CDR1 is DFQATT, CDR2 SNEGSKA, per germline (reference sequence). V lost 0 bases and J 6 bases, leaving 6 bases between the germline ends. The CDR3 sequence is CSARDSANSPLHF. CDR3 DNA: TGCAGTGCTAGAGACTCGGCTAATTCACCCCTCCACTTT.

This clonotype has just a few counts. The chain joins TRBV7-2 to TRBJ2-3; D possibly uses TRBD1 or TRBD2 (5 bases each). Trimming took off 2 bases at V and 2 bases at J, with 14 bases between the two ends. Germline V gene sequence: CDR1 SGHTA, CDR2 FQGNSA. The CDR3 extends over 16 amino acids. This CDR3 reads CASSLNGARNTDTQYF. DNA of the CDR3: TGTGCCAGCAGCTTAAACGGGGCTCGGAACACAGATACGCAGTATTTT.

This clonotype turned up a few times. This rearrangement joins TRBV7-2 to TRBJ2-2, with 9 positions matching TRBD2. From germline, CDR1 is SGHTA and CDR2 FQGNSA. V shed 1 base, J shed 3 bases, and the junction held 6 bases outside the gene matches. The CDR3 is made up of 17 amino acids. The CDR3 sequence is CASSLVVAGDYTGELFF. CDR3 bases: TGTGCCAGCAGCTTAGTTGTAGCGGGGGACTACACCGGGGAGCTGTTTTTT.

The rearrangement uses TRBV10-2 and TRBJ2-3; D is unclear. Germline values: CDR1 WSHSY, CDR2 SAAADI. The CDR3 has 14 amino acids. V lost 6 bases to trimming and J lost 2 bases, with 12 bases between them. The CDR3 reads CASRGADPTDTQYF. The DNA for the CDR3 is TGCGCCAGCAGGGGTGCGGATCCCACAGATACGCAGTATTTT.

There are a few counts of this clonotype. V and J are TRBV20-1 and TRBJ2-3; 11 bases are shared with TRBD2. There are 16 residues in the CDR3. V trimming: 3 bases; J trimming: 1 base; junction bases outside the gene matches: 6. Germline CDR1 and CDR2: DFQATT and SNEGSKA (reference sequence). The CDR3 protein is CSASLLAGGRTDTQYF. The CDR3 nucleotides are TGCAGTGCTAGTCTCCTAGCGGGGGGACGCACAGATACGCAGTATTTT.

This clonotype appeared a single time. The V and J genes are TRBV10-3 and TRBJ2-7; 8 nucleotides match TRBD2. Germline V CDR1 and CDR2: ENHRY, SYGVKD. After removal of 0 bases from V and 6 bases from J, the junction contained 7 bases not matched to a gene. CDR3 size: 15 residues. CDR3 amino acids: CAISESRVSGAEQYF. The CDR3 region has the DNA TGTGCCATCAGTGAGTCGAGGGTTAGCGGGGCCGAGCAGTACTTC.

The sample holds a few counts of this clonotype. The gene calls are TRBV25-1 and TRBJ2-5; 7 bases agree with TRBD1. Trimming at V came to 8 bases and at J to 0 bases, leaving 9 bases not matched to a gene. Per germline, CDR1 MGHDK and CDR2 SYGVNS. This CDR3 region has 15 residues. This CDR3 is CASSLVGGNQETQYF. The CDR3 DNA reads as TGTGCCAGCTCCTTGGTAGGGGGCAACCAAGAGACCCAGTACTTC.

The chain couples TRBV11-2 to TRBJ2-7; D is possibly TRBD1 or TRBD2 (5 bases each). Trimming took off 3 bases at V and 4 bases at J, with 16 bases between the two ends. CDR3 size: 15 residues. Germline values: CDR1 SGHAT, CDR2 FQNNGV. For the CDR3, the DNA is TGTGCCAGCAGCTTTCCAGGGATCTCGGGATACGAGCAGTACTTC. Residues: CASSFPGISGYEQYF.

This clonotype has only a few counts. J is TRBJ1-5 and V is TRBV7-2; the match to TRBD1 covers 8 bases. Trimming removed 5 bases from V and 9 bases from J; junction bases left unmatched: 9. This CDR3 comprises 14 residues. Germline V CDR1 and CDR2: SGHTA, FQGNSA. The CDR3 DNA follows: TGTGCCAGCAGCCCCGGGACAGGAGGATGGCCCCAGCATTTT. It is translated as CASSPGTGGWPQHF.

The CDR3 loop reads CASSSNAAYNEQFF. The CDR3 DNA reads as TGTGCCAGCAGCTCAAACGCGGCCTACAATGAGCAGTTCTTC. The rearrangement joins TRBV7-9 to TRBJ2-1; D gene uncertain. The V gene lost 4 bases and the J gene lost 2 bases, with 9 bases spanning the gap. This CDR3 region has 14 residues. Germline CDR1 is SEHNR and CDR2 is FQNEAQ (reference sequence).

This clonotype has only a few counts. The genes are TRBV4-1 and TRBJ2-3, with D maybe TRBD1 (6 bases). The CDR3 is made up of 16 amino acids. Germline lookup yields CDR1 MGHRA and CDR2 YSYEKL. The V gene lost 5 bases and the J gene lost 0 bases, with 15 bases spanning the gap. The CDR3 reads CASSFNPQGSTDTQYF. The CDR3, as DNA: TGCGCCAGCAGCTTCAACCCCCAGGGGAGCACAGATACGCAGTATTTT.

There are a few counts of this clonotype. CDR3 residues: CASSVGPSSGNTIYF. CDR3 in DNA: TGTGCCAGCAGCGTCGGTCCATCCTCTGGAAACACCATATATTTT. The chain joins TRBV7-9 to TRBJ1-3; D gene unclear. V lost 5 bases to trimming and J lost 0 bases, with 11 bases between them. Germline lookup yields CDR1 SEHNR and CDR2 FQNEAQ (reference sequence). The CDR3 is 15 amino acids.

The chain couples TRBV11-2 to TRBJ2-1; D gene ambiguous. Germline loops: CDR1 SGHAT, CDR2 FQNNGV. Trimming removed 1 base at V and 10 bases at J, with 11 bases between. The CDR3 has 13 residues. The CDR3 nucleotides read TGTGCCAGCAGCTTAGCGGTGACACTGGAGCAGTTCTTC. Translation gives CASSLAVTLEQFF. Using reference TRBV11-2 and TRBJ2-1 for the parts outside the CDR3, the full variable domain is EAGVAQSPRYKIIEKRQSVAFWCNPISGHATLYWYQQILGQGPKLLIQFQNNGVVDDSQLPKDRFSAERLKGVDSTLKIQPAKLEDSAVYLCASSLAVTLEQFFGPGTRLTVL.

This clonotype was observed at least ten times. The chain joins TRBV6-1 to TRBJ1-5; 7 nucleotides match TRBD1. V was clipped by 5 bases and J by 3 bases; unmatched bases: 4. Germline V CDR1 and CDR2: MNHNS, SASEGT. The CDR3 extends over 14 amino acids. This CDR3 reads CASSKTGINQPQHF. CDR3 nucleotide sequence: TGTGCCAGCAGTAAGACAGGGATCAATCAGCCCCAGCATTTT.

This clonotype was counted many times. This chain links TRBV6-2 or TRBV6-3 with TRBJ2-1; 11 nucleotides line up with TRBD2. Per the germline V gene, CDR1 is MNHEY and CDR2 is SVGEGT. The CDR3 totals 17 residues. After removal of 2 bases from V and 4 bases from J, the junction contained 7 bases not matched to a gene. The CDR3, as DNA: TGTGCCAGCAGTTACGATCTAGCGGGGGGAACATACAATGAGCAGTTCTTC. Its translation is CASSYDLAGGTYNEQFF.

The gene calls are TRBV10-3 and TRBJ2-5; unclear D gene. The germline V and J ends were trimmed by 11 bases and 3 bases, with 16 bases remaining between them. The CDR3 has 13 residues. Germline-derived CDR1 and CDR2 are ENHRY and SYGVKD. The CDR3 loop is CASQPGTKETQYF. The DNA for the CDR3 is TGTGCCTCACAACCAGGAACTAAAGAGACCCAGTACTTC.

This clonotype appeared a few times. V gene TRBV7-2 combines with J gene TRBJ2-7, with TRBD2 matching 10 bases. The V gene's germline CDR1 is SGHTA and CDR2 FQGNSA. The CDR3 covers 14 residues. Unmatched junction bases numbered 5, after V lost 5 bases and J lost 4 bases. CDR3 amino acids: CASSPTSGFYEQYF. The CDR3 nucleotides read TGTGCCAGCAGCCCGACTAGCGGGTTTTACGAGCAGTACTTC. Based on the CDR3 plus reference TRBV7-2 and TRBJ2-7, the full variable domain is GAGVSQSPSNKVTEKGKDVELRCDPISGHTALYWYRQSLGQGLEFLIYFQGNSAPDKSGLPSDRFSAERTGGSVSTLTIQRTQQEDSAVYLCASSPTSGFYEQYFGPGTRLTVT.

This clonotype was counted a few times. The V gene is TRBV28, the J gene TRBJ2-3, with TRBD2 matching 7 bases. The CDR3 sequence is 17 residues long. The germline CDR1 and CDR2 sequences are MDHEN and SYDVKM. The V and J ends lost 5 bases and 4 bases, in that order; junction bases with no gene match: 15. The CDR3 is CASSLTSVGRPSDTQYF. The CDR3 coding sequence is TGTGCCAGCAGTCTCACTTCGGTCGGGAGGCCCTCAGATACGCAGTATTTT.